This T cell receptor beta chain was captured in a study of cytomegalovirus exposure and HLA in healthy donors listed by TCRdb under 2017. Notes on the research overall: According to a later analysis, the approximately 130 validation repertoires were produced on the same platform as the roughly 700 repertoires of the first cohort. The study aimed to test whether cataloging public T cell receptors could reveal signatures of past pathogen exposure. In addition to the first cohort of 650 to 750 subjects, a separate validation cohort of over 90 different subjects was used. High-throughput TCR immunosequencing, statistical association of individual TCRs with disease status, and machine learning were combined to predict cytomegalovirus infection status. What the research found in general, with its limitations: The classifier was reported to diagnose cytomegalovirus status with high specificity and sensitivity in both the original and validation cohorts. A later analysis had no HLA typing for the validation cohort, so co-occurrence there was scored across all 110 or so repertoires. In vitro tests confirmed that three of the cytomegalovirus-associated TCR beta chains recognize cytomegalovirus antigens. Subsequent analysis determined that TCRs grouped into clusters in the first cohort also showed a tendency toward co-occurrence across the roughly 120 validation repertoires, and roughly 94% of cluster scores exceeded 0. Most TCR sequences were seen in very few donors, while some public TCRs were found in many individuals. In the study, around 160 TCR beta chains were listed as associated with cytomegalovirus. According to the authors, the approach could potentially be generalized to other disease states and immunological phenotypes.

The method was the immunoSEQ multiplex PCR assay. Regarding the original processing steps: To diagnose cytomegalovirus status from the catalog of TCR beta chain sequences, a statistical classification framework was built. Sourced from immuneACCESS, this table was stored by TCRdb with only in-frame sequences that have V and J called. A share of the clones is absent; for the studies checked, an unresolved V gene accounts for under half, and the remainder has no known explanation. The DNA was the basis for D and trimming; V, J and clone size are from that table. The sample records about 180,000 clones, 80% to 90% of which are singletons. The ten top clones hold 1.4% of the sample. V and J lose 3 bases and 4 bases, and a span of 7 bases separates them. In the germline V gene, CDR1 corresponds to MDHEN and CDR2 to SYDVKM. The CDR3 holds 13 amino acids from the cysteine to the phenylalanine. This entry keeps only the CDR3 DNA: 39 bases, framed from base 1.

About this clone: What this receptor recognizes is not known. One base away there is no much larger clone; base qualities are not given.

Separate from the approximately 700-subject first cohort, the validation cohort of 90 to 150 subjects was the group to which the donors belonged. The sample taken for sequencing was PBMCs. This clonotype was obtained from a woman in her 30s in good health and CMV-seronegative. The V and J segments used are TRBV28 and TRBJ1-3; a confident D gene designation cannot be given. The DNA sequence is given as TGTGCCAGCAGTTTTCGTCAGGGAAACACCATATATTTT. This codes for CASSFRQGNTIYF.